The 11 T cell receptor beta chains below were found in one sample sequenced in a study of cytomegalovirus exposure and HLA in healthy donors (dated 2017 in TCRdb). Library method: the immunoSEQ multiplex PCR assay. A mixture of 60 forward primers for TCR Vbeta segments and 13 reverse primers for TCR Jbeta segments was used in the multiplex PCR. TCRdb carries this immuneACCESS record with in-frame sequences only. Its versions omit some clonotypes, under half of them owing to an unresolved V gene in the studies checked, with the rest unexplained. In this sample the table shows around 130,000 clones, over 70% of which occur a single time. The top ten constitute around 1.5% of the sample. Sequencing input: PBMCs. All receptors come from a woman under 30 in good health and CMV-seronegative.

This sequence joins TRBV5-1 and TRBJ2-5, with D perhaps TRBD1 (5 bases). V was shortened by 0 bases and J by 1 base, with 10 bases between the two germline ends. From germline, CDR1 is SGHRS and CDR2 YFSETQ. This CDR3 has 15 amino acids. The CDR3 protein is CASSLAPGIQETQYF. CDR3 DNA: TGCGCCAGCAGCTTGGCCCCAGGGATCCAAGAGACCCAGTACTTC.

Note on this clone: Sequence at one end of the junction differs from germline and may be a read error. The CDR3 here is CASSIRVGSSEQYF. The CDR3 region has the DNA TGTGCCAGCAGCATCAGGGTCGGTTCCTCCGAGCAGTACTTC. The chain joins TRBV5-6 to TRBJ2-7; a possible D gene is TRBD1 (5 bases). Germline CDR1 is SGHDT and CDR2 is YYEEEE. The CDR3 consists of 14 residues.

V is TRBV10-2 and J is TRBJ2-7; 7 nucleotides match TRBD1. The CDR3 has 14 amino acids. In germline, CDR1 is WSHSY, CDR2 SAAADI. Trimming at V came to 3 bases and at J to 3 bases, leaving 5 bases not matched to a gene. CDR3: CASSERQGFYEQYF. CDR3 sequence (DNA): TGCGCCAGCAGTGAACGACAGGGATTCTACGAGCAGTACTTC.

This clone was detected a few times. V gene TRBV15 combines with J gene TRBJ2-6, with a possible D match to TRBD1 (6 bases). Looked up from germline, CDR1 is LNHNV and CDR2 is YYDKDF (reference sequence). With 0 bases removed from V and 4 bases from J, the gap between germline ends came to 10 bases. The CDR3 is made up of 16 amino acids. The DNA of the CDR3 is TGTGCCACCAGCAGAGATCCGGGGACAGGGGCCAACGTCCTGACTTTC. This gives the protein CATSRDPGTGANVLTF.

This sequence joins TRBV5-1 and TRBJ1-1, with 7 nucleotides matching TRBD1. The germline V gene has CDR1 SGHRS and CDR2 YFSETQ. This CDR3 region has 14 residues. V shed 0 bases and J 6 bases; nucleotides not matched to a gene: 5. The CDR3 spells CASSLAGGESEAFF. The CDR3 DNA is TGCGCCAGCAGCTTGGCAGGGGGAGAGTCTGAAGCTTTCTTT.

The chain recombines TRBV5-1 with TRBJ2-2, with D possibly being TRBD2 (6 bases). The CDR3 contains 14 residues. Trimming took off 3 bases at V and 5 bases at J, with 11 bases between the two ends. The V gene's germline CDR1 is SGHRS and CDR2 YFSETQ. CDR3 region: CASSWPRETGELFF. In DNA form, the CDR3 reads TGCGCCAGCAGCTGGCCCCGGGAGACCGGGGAGCTGTTTTTT.

This chain connects TRBV5-8 to TRBJ1-2; tentative D call: TRBD1 (5 bases). Germline CDR1 is SGHTS and CDR2 is YDEGEE. This CDR3 has 14 residues. The V and J ends lost 3 bases and 4 bases respectively, with 13 bases between them. The CDR3, as DNA: TGTGCCAGCAGCTCGTACAGGAGACTCTATGGCTACACCTTC. Its protein product is CASSSYRRLYGYTF.

The V gene is TRBV7-6, the J gene TRBJ2-2; D might be TRBD1 (5 bases). The CDR3 loop spans 13 amino acids. Germline V lookup: CDR1 SGHVS, CDR2 FNYEAQ. The ends were cut back, 5 bases at V and 6 bases at J, with 10 bases in the middle. CDR3 in DNA: TGTGCCAGCAGCGTCAGGGCAGCCGGGGAGCTGTTTTTT. This gives the protein CASSVRAAGELFF.

The CDR3 region is CASSTGQGAGTGELFF. In DNA form, the CDR3 reads TGCGCCAGCAGCACCGGACAGGGGGCGGGCACCGGGGAGCTGTTTTTT. The V gene is TRBV5-1, the J gene TRBJ2-2, with 11 bases matching TRBD1. CDR1 and CDR2 from the germline V gene are SGHRS and YFSETQ. The CDR3 spans 16 residues. After removal of 4 bases from V and 4 bases from J, the junction contained 6 bases not matched to a gene.

The chain couples TRBV7-9 to TRBJ2-5; possible D gene TRBD1, 5 bases. CDR1 and CDR2 (germline): SEHNR, FQNEAQ (reference sequence). Trimming removed 3 bases at V and 1 base at J, with 9 bases between. This CDR3 has 14 amino acids. Here the CDR3 DNA reads TGTGCCAGCAGCTTTCGAAGGGGCCAAGAGACCCAGTACTTC. It is translated as CASSFRRGQETQYF. The whole variable domain, remainder taken from reference TRBV7-9 and TRBJ2-5, is DTGVSQNPRHKITKRGQNVTFRCDPISEHNRLYWYRQTLGQGPEFLTYFQNEAQLEKSRLLSDRFSAERPKGSFSTLEIQRTEQGDSAMYLCASSFRRGQETQYFGPGTRLLVL.

V usage is TRBV11-2 and J usage is TRBJ1-2; D perhaps matches TRBD1 (6 bases). The length of the CDR3 is 14 residues. The V end was cut by 7 bases, the J end by 4 bases, with 16 bases between. Per the germline V gene, CDR1 is SGHAT and CDR2 is FQNNGV. The CDR3 region is CASTRNGGSYGYTF. DNA of the CDR3: TGTGCCAGCACCCGCAATGGGGGCAGCTATGGCTACACCTTC.